This T cell receptor beta chain was documented in a study of T cell responses to AZD1222 COVID-19 vaccine. Study conclusions and caveats: Spike-specific TCR breadth and depth grew following two AZD1222 doses. Seropositive at baseline were only a handful of AZD1222 recipients. Sampling captured repertoires only after the peak T cell response. There were mostly white British donors and more females than males, and clonal diversity was possibly underestimated.

As for this clone: Its target is unknown.

The data were produced by immunoSEQ multiplex PCR, yet TCRdb's version contains in-frame clones alone and is incomplete. Of over 100,000 clones listed, approximately 85% were seen once; the top ten hold around 13%. This CDR3 has 15 amino acids. Germline V gene sequence: CDR1 SGHVS, CDR2 FQNEAQ. The V and J ends lost 5 bases and 0 bases respectively, with 13 bases between them. The specimen comprised peripheral blood, sampled on day 0 of MenACWY control vaccination. The clonotype originates from an adult in good health. This sequence joins TRBV7-8 and TRBJ1-1, with D hard to call. The CDR3 coding sequence is TGTGCCAGCAGCCCCCGGACCGTGCTGAACACTGAAGCTTTCTTT. The encoded protein is CASSPRTVLNTEAFF.